The rows below give T cell receptor beta chains drawn from one sample of a study of control samples from healthy donors and cancer patients. Data came from immunoSEQ multiplex PCR; TCRdb stores just in-frame clones and leaves some out. This table holds about 80,000 clones, 70% to 90% found once. Sequencing was performed on blood. The receptors derive from a woman aged 55 to 70 in good health. The CDR3 runs from the conserved cysteine through the conserved F or W. Fields, in order: clone size, D gene, J gene, V gene, CDR3 DNA, CDR3 protein. D genes are given only for firm matches. For some rows the clone size is stated as once, few or many, or as a class when expanded; others skip it.

size: NA; D: NA; J: TRBJ2-1; V: TRBV7-2; DNA: TGTGCCAGCAGCTTAGACTCGTACAATGAGCAGTTCTTC; CDR3: CASSLDSYNEQFF
size: NA; D: TRBD1; J: TRBJ2-3; V: TRBV19; DNA: TGTGCCAGTAGTCTATCCTGGGACAGGTTCACAGATACGCAGTATTTT; CDR3: CASSLSWDRFTDTQYF
size: NA; D: NA; J: TRBJ1-1; V: TRBV4-1; DNA: TGCGCCAGCAGCCAAGGGGGGAGGACTGAAGCTTTCTTT; CDR3: CASSQGGRTEAFF
size: few; D: NA; J: TRBJ2-3; V: TRBV3-1/TRBV3-2; DNA: TGTGCATCCGGAGGAGGGGGGGATAGGACAGATACGCAGTATTTT; CDR3: CASGGGGDRTDTQYF
size: NA; D: TRBD1; J: TRBJ1-1; V: TRBV7-9; DNA: TGTGCCAGCAGCTTAGGTGTCGGACAGGGGAACACTGAAGCTTTCTTT; CDR3: CASSLGVGQGNTEAFF
size: once; D: TRBD2; J: TRBJ2-3; V: TRBV4-1; DNA: TGCGCCAGCAGCCAAGGCTTACTAGCGGGGGGACACACAGATACGCAGTATTTT; CDR3: CASSQGLLAGGHTDTQYF
size: NA; D: NA; J: TRBJ2-2; V: TRBV24-1; DNA: TGTGCCACCAGTGATTGGAAGGGGGACACCGGGGAGCTGTTTTTT; CDR3: CATSDWKGDTGELFF
size: NA; D: TRBD1; J: TRBJ2-7; V: TRBV15; DNA: TGTGCCACCAGCAGATCACGCTTCGACAGGGAGTATACCCACGAGCAGTACTTC; CDR3: CATSRSRFDREYTHEQYF
size: NA; D: NA; J: TRBJ2-7; V: TRBV14; DNA: TGTGCCAGCAGCCCGGGCGGAGCCTACGAGCAGTACTTC; CDR3: CASSPGGAYEQYF
size: NA; D: TRBD2; J: TRBJ2-7; V: TRBV28; DNA: TGTGCCAGCAGTTCCCTGGGTAGCGGGGTTTACGAGCAGTACTTC; CDR3: CASSSLGSGVYEQYF
size: NA; D: NA; J: TRBJ2-3; V: TRBV7-3; DNA: TGTGCCAGCAGCTTGGCCTCCACAGATACGCAGTATTTT; CDR3: CASSLASTDTQYF
size: NA; D: TRBD1; J: TRBJ1-1; V: TRBV3-1/TRBV3-2; DNA: TGTGCCAGCAGCCAAGGGACAGGGGGCACTGAAGCTTTCTTT; CDR3: CASSQGTGGTEAFF
size: NA; D: TRBD2; J: TRBJ2-5; V: TRBV14; DNA: TGTGCCAGCAGCCAAAGGAAGGGGGTTGTGACGGGAGGGCAAGAGACCCAGTACTTC; CDR3: CASSQRKGVVTGGQETQYF
size: few; D: TRBD1; J: TRBJ1-2; V: TRBV19; DNA: TGTGCCAGTAGCCGAGAGGGCAGGGGGACAAATGGCTACACCTTC; CDR3: CASSREGRGTNGYTF
size: NA; D: NA; J: TRBJ1-4; V: TRBV29-1; DNA: TGCAGCGTTGAAGATATTGGACGGTCCGAAAAACTGTTTTTT; CDR3: CSVEDIGRSEKLFF
size: few; D: NA; J: TRBJ1-2; V: TRBV19; DNA: TGTGCCAGTACCGACCGGGGGGGCTACACCTTC; CDR3: CASTDRGGYTF
size: NA; D: NA; J: TRBJ1-4; V: TRBV27; DNA: TGTGCCAGCAGTTTAAGACCTAGTAGGGAAAAACTGTTTTTT; CDR3: CASSLRPSREKLFF
size: once; D: NA; J: TRBJ1-1; V: TRBV6-2/TRBV6-3; DNA: TGTGCCAGCAGTTATTTTCTGGACACTGAAGCTTTCTTT; CDR3: CASSYFLDTEAFF
size: NA; D: NA; J: TRBJ1-2; V: TRBV6-5; DNA: TGTGCCAGCAGCACTCATTTGACAGGCGCTAGAAGCTACACCTTC; CDR3: CASSTHLTGARSYTF
size: NA; D: TRBD1; J: TRBJ1-5; V: TRBV7-2; DNA: TGTGCCAGCAGCACGGGGACAGGAGCGAATCAGCCCCAGCATTTT; CDR3: CASSTGTGANQPQHF
size: NA; D: NA; J: TRBJ1-6; V: TRBV19; DNA: TGTGCCAGCCGTCACTTGGGGGATTCACCCCTCCACTTT; CDR3: CASRHLGDSPLHF
size: NA; D: NA; J: TRBJ2-7; V: TRBV12-3/TRBV12-4; DNA: TGTGCCAGCAGTTTAGGGTACGAGCAGTACTTC; CDR3: CASSLGYEQYF
size: NA; D: TRBD1; J: TRBJ1-1; V: TRBV6-5; DNA: TGTGCCAGCAGGAACAATACAGGGGTGGGTGAAGCTTTCTTT; CDR3: CASRNNTGVGEAFF
size: NA; D: NA; J: TRBJ1-4; V: TRBV7-8; DNA: TGTGCCAGCAGCTTAGAAGGGACTGAAAAACTGTTTTTT; CDR3: CASSLEGTEKLFF
size: NA; D: TRBD1; J: TRBJ2-5; V: TRBV6-6; DNA: TGTGCCAGCAGCCCTACAGGGGGGCTTTACTTC; CDR3: CASSPTGGLYF
size: NA; D: TRBD2; J: TRBJ2-5; V: TRBV10-3; DNA: TGTGCCATCAGTGTCAGCGGGGGGCCGATACAAGAGACCCAGTACTTC; CDR3: CAISVSGGPIQETQYF
size: NA; D: NA; J: TRBJ1-4; V: TRBV12-3/TRBV12-4; DNA: TGTGCCAGCAGTTCGACAGTGCAGGAAAAACTGTTTTTT; CDR3: CASSSTVQEKLFF
size: NA; D: NA; J: TRBJ1-1; V: TRBV28; DNA: NA; CDR3: CASSLFFGSGQFLNTEAFF
size: NA; D: NA; J: TRBJ1-2; V: TRBV2; DNA: TGTGCCAGCAGGGGGTCGGAGGGGTATGGCTACACCTTC; CDR3: CASRGSEGYGYTF
size: NA; D: TRBD2; J: TRBJ2-7; V: TRBV6-2/TRBV6-3; DNA: TGTGCCAGCAGTTACTCGATGATGGGAGGGGCCGTTTTTTCCTACGAGCAGTACTTC; CDR3: CASSYSMMGGAVFSYEQYF
size: NA; D: TRBD1; J: TRBJ2-7; V: TRBV28; DNA: TGTGCCAGCAGACCTTGGACAGGGGGTTACGAGCAGTACTTC; CDR3: CASRPWTGGYEQYF
size: NA; D: NA; J: TRBJ2-2; V: TRBV13; DNA: TGTGCCAGCAGCTTGGGGCGGGGGCAAGGCACCGGGGAGCTGTTTTTT; CDR3: CASSLGRGQGTGELFF
size: NA; D: NA; J: TRBJ2-1; V: TRBV5-1; DNA: TGCGCCAGCAGCTTGGGGGGGGCCGTTACCTACAATGAGCAGTTCTTC; CDR3: CASSLGGAVTYNEQFF
size: NA; D: NA; J: TRBJ2-7; V: TRBV6-2/TRBV6-3; DNA: TGTGCCAGCAGTCACTCAGGAGGCTACGAGCAGTACTTC; CDR3: CASSHSGGYEQYF
size: NA; D: TRBD1; J: TRBJ1-2; V: TRBV5-6; DNA: TGTGCCAGCAGGCCCGGGACAGGGAACTATGGCTACACCTTC; CDR3: CASRPGTGNYGYTF
size: NA; D: NA; J: TRBJ2-5; V: TRBV4-3; DNA: TGCGCCAGCAGCCAAGGGGTCGGCAGGGGAGGGGAGACCCAGTACTTC; CDR3: CASSQGVGRGGETQYF
size: NA; D: TRBD1; J: TRBJ2-7; V: TRBV5-1; DNA: TGCGCCAGCAGCGATAGGACAGGGGCCATGGGGGAGCAGTACTTC; CDR3: CASSDRTGAMGEQYF
size: NA; D: TRBD2; J: TRBJ2-1; V: TRBV7-2; DNA: TGTGCCAGCAGCCTACTAGCGGCCACCTACAATGAGCAGTTCTTC; CDR3: CASSLLAATYNEQFF
size: NA; D: TRBD2; J: TRBJ2-7; V: TRBV5-1; DNA: TGCGCCAGCAGCCTTAGCGGGATTGGGTACGAGCAGTACTTC; CDR3: CASSLSGIGYEQYF
size: few; D: NA; J: TRBJ1-3; V: TRBV6-2/TRBV6-3; DNA: TGTGCCAGCAGTGACCTTGTCGGGGTTCGCTCTGGAAACACCATATATTTT; CDR3: CASSDLVGVRSGNTIYF
size: NA; D: NA; J: TRBJ1-6; V: TRBV2; DNA: TGTGCCAGCAGCGAGTTTTCGGGTGGCGCACCCCTCCACTTT; CDR3: CASSEFSGGAPLHF
size: NA; D: NA; J: TRBJ2-7; V: TRBV21-1; DNA: TGTGCCAGCAGCAAAGGGGGGCCCGAGCAGTACTTC; CDR3: CASSKGGPEQYF
size: NA; D: TRBD1; J: TRBJ1-1; V: TRBV6-1; DNA: TGTGCCAGCAGTGACGGACAGGGCTTTTTTAGGAACACTGAAGCTTTCTTT; CDR3: CASSDGQGFFRNTEAFF
size: NA; D: NA; J: TRBJ1-5; V: TRBV2; DNA: TGTGCCAGCAGTGAAGATGGCAGGGATAGAGCCCAGCATTTT; CDR3: CASSEDGRDRAQHF